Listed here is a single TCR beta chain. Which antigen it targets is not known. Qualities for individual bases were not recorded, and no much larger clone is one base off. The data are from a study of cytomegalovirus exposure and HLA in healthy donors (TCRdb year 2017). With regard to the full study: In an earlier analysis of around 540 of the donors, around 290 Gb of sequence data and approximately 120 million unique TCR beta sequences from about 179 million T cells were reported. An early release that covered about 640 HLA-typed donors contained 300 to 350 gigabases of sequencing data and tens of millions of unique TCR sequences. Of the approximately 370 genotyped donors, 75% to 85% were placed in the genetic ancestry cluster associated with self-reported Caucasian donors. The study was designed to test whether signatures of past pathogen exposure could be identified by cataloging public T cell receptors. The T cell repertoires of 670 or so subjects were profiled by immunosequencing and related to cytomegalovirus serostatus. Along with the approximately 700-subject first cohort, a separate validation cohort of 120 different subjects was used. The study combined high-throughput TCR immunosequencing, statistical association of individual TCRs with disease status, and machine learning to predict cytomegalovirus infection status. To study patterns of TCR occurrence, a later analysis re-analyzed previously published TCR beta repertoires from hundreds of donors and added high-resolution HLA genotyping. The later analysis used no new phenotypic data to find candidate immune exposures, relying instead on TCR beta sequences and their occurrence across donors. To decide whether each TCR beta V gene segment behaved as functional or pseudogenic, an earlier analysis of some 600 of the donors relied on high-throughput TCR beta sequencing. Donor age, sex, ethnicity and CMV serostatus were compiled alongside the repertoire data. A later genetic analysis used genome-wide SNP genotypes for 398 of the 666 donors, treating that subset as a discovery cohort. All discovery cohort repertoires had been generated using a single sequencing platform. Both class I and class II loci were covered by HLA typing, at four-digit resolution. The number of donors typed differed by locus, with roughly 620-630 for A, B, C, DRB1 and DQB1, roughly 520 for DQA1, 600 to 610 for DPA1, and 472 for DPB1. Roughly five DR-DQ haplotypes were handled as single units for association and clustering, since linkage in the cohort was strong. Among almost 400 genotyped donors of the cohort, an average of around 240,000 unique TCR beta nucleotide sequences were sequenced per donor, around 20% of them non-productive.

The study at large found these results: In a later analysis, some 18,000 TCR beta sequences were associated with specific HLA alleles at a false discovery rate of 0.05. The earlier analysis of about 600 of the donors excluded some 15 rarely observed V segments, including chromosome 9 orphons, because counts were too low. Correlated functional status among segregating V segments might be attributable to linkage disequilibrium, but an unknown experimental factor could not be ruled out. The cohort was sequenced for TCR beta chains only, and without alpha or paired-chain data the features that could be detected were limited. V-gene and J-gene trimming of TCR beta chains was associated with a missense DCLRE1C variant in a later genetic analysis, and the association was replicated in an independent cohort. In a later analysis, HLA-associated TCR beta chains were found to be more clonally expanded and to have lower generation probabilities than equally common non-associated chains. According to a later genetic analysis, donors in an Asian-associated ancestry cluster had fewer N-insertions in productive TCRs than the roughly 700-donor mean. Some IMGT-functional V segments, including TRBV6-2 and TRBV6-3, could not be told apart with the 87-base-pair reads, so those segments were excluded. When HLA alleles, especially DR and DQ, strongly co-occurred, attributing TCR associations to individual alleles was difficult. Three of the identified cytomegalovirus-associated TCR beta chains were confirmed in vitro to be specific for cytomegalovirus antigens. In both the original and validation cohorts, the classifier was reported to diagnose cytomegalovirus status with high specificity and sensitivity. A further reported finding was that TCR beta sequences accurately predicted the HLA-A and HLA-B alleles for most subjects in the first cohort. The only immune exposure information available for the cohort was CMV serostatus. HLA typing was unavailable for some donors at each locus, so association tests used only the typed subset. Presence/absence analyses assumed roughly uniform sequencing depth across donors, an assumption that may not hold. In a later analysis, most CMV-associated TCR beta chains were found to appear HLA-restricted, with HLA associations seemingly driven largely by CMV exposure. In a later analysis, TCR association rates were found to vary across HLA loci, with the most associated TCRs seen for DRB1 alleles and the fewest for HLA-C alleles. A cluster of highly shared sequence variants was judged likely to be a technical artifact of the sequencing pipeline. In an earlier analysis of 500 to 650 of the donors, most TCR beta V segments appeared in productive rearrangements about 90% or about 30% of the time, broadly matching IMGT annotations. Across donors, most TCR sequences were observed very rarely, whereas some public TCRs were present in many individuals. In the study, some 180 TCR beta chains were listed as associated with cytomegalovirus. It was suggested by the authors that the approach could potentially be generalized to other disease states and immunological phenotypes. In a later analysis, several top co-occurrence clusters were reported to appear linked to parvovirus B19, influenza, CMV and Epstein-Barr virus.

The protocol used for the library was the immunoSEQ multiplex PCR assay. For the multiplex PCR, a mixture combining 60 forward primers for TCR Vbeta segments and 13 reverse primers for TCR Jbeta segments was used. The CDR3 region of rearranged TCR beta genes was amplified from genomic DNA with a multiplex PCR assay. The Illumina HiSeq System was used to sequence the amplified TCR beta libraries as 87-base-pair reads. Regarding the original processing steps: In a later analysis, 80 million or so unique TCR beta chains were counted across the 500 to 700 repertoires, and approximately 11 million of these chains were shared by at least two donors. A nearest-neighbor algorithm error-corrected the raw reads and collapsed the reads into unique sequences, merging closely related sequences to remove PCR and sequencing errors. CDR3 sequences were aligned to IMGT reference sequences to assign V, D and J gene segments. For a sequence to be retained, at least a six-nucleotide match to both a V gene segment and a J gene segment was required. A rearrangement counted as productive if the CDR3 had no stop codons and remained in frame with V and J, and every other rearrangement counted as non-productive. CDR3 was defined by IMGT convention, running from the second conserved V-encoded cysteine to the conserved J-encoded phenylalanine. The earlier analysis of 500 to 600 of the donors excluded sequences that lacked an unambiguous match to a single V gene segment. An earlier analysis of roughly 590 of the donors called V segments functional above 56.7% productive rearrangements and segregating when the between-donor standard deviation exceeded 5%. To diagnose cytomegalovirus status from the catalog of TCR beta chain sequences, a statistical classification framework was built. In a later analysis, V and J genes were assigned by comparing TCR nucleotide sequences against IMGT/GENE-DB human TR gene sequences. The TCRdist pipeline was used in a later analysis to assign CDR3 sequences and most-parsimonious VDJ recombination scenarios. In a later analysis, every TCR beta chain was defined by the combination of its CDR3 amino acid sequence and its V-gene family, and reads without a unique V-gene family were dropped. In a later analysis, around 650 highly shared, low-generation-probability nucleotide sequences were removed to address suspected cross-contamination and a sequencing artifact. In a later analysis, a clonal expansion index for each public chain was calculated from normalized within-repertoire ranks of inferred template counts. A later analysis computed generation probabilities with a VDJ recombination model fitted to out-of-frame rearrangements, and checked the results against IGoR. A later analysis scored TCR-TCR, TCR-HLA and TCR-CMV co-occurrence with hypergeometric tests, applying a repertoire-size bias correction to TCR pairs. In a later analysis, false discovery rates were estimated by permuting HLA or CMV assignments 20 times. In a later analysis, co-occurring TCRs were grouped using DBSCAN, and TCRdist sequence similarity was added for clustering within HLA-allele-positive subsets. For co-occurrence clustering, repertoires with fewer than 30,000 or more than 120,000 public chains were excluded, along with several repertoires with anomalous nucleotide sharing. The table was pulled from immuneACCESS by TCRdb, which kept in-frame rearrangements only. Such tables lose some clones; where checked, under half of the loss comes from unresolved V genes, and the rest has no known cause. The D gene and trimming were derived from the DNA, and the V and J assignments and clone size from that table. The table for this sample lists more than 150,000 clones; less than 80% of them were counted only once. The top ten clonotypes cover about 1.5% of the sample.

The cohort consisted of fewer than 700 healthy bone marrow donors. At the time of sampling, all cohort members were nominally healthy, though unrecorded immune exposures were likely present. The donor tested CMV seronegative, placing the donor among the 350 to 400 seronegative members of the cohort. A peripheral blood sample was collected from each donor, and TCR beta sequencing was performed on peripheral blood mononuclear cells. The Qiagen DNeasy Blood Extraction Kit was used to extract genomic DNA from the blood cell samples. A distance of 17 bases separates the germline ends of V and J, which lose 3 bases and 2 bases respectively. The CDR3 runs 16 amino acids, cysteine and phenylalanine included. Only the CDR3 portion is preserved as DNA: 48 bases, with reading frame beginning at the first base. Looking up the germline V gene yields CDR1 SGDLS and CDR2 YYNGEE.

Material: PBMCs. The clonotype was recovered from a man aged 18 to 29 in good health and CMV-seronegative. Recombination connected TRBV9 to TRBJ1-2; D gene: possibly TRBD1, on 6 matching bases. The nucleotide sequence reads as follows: TGTGCCAGCAGCGCCCCGGACAGTAAAATAAACTATGGCTACACCTTC. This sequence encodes CASSAPDSKINYGYTF. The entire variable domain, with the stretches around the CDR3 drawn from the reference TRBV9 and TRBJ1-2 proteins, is DSGVTQTPKHLITATGQRVTLRCSPRSGDLSVYWYQQSLDQGLQFLIQYYNGEERAKGNILERFSAQQFPDLHSELNLSSLELGDSALYFCASSAPDSKINYGYTFGSGTRLTVV.